The entry below gives a single T cell receptor beta chain sequence along with its context. The data were taken from a study of cytomegalovirus exposure and HLA in healthy donors. The study ran its PCR with 60 Vbeta and 13 Jbeta primers. Repertoires were generated with immunoSEQ multiplex PCR, while TCRdb's copy carries only in-frame clones and drops some. Seen here are more than 90,000 clones, around 74% observed once, and the top ten hold 4.8%. Germline trimming cut 0 bases from V and 2 bases from J; bases unmatched to any gene: 8. The CDR3 runs 18 residues. CDR1 and CDR2 from the germline V gene are SGHAT and FQNNGV.

This sequence joins TRBV11-2 and TRBJ2-3; TRBD2 aligns across 10 bases. The source material was PBMCs. The sequence derives from a man aged 25-45 years in good health and CMV-seropositive. The CDR3 sequence: CASSLEFWGTSDTDTQYF. The DNA of the CDR3 is TGTGCCAGCAGCTTAGAGTTTTGGGGGACTAGCGACACAGATACGCAGTATTTT.